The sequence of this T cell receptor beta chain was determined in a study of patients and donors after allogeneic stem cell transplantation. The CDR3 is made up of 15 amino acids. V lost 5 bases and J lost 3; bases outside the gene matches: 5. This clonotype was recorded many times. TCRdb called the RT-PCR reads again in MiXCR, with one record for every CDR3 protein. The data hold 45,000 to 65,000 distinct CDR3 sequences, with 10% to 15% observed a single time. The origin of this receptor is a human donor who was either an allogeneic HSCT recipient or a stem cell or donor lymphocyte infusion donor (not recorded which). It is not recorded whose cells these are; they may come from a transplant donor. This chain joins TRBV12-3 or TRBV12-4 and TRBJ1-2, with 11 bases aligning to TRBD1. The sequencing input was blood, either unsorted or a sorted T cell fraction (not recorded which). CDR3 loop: CASSIGQGADYGYTF. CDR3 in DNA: TGTGCCAGCAGTATAGGACAGGGGGCCGACTATGGCTACACCTTC.